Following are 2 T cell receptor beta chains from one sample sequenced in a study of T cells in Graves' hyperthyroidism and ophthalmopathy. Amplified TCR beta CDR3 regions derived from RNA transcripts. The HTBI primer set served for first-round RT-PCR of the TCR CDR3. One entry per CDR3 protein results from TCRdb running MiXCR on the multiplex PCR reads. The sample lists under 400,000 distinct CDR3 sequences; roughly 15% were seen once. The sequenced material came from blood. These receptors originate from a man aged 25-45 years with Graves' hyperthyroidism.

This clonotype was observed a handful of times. The CDR3 loop reads CASSFRAGGPPYETQYF. The CDR3 DNA reads TGTGCCAGCAGTTTTAGGGCGGGAGGGCCGCCGTACGAGACCCAGTACTTC. The chain has TRBV12-3 or TRBV12-4 and TRBJ2-5, with TRBD2 identical over 9 bases. The CDR3 is made up of 17 amino acids. V was clipped by 3 bases and J by 5 bases; unmatched bases: 13.

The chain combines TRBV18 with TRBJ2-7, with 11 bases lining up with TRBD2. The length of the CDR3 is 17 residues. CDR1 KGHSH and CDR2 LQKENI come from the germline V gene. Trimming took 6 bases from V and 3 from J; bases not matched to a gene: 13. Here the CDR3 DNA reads TGTGCCAGCTCTCCTTATAGCGGGAGGGCCTGGAACTACGAGCAGTACTTC. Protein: CASSPYSGRAWNYEQYF.